The clone carrying this TCR beta chain was detected a few times. The antigen remains unidentified. The CDR3 totals 12 residues. The trim removed 6 bases at V and 4 bases at J, leaving 5 bases unmatched. Germline V CDR1 and CDR2: DFQATT, SNEGSKA (reference sequence). The iRepertoire nested amplicon-rescue multiplex PCR amplified TCR alpha and beta CDR3s from RNA. One-step reverse transcription and amplification started from roughly 100-400 ng of tissue mRNA or PBMC total RNA. Each CDR3 protein is one row after TCRdb ran MiXCR on the multiplex PCR reads. The sample has roughly 350,000 distinct CDR3 sequences, roughly 41% seen once; the top ten hold around 13%. This sample stems from a study of glioma-infiltrating T cells. About the study: Before surgery, glioma patients received dexamethasone for at most six days.

Whole-study results and caveats: Non-neoplastic patients had below-expected tissue-blood divergence, while all gliomas exceeded expectation.

The rearrangement joins TRBV20-1 to TRBJ2-7, with TRBD1 matching 8 bases. This TCR was recovered from a human donor with low-grade glioma or glioblastoma, undergoing nonglioma brain surgery, or in good health (not recorded which). The sequencing sample was made of glioma tissue, nonneoplastic brain tissue, or PBMCs (not recorded which). The CDR3, as DNA: TGCAGTGCCCCGGACAGGGTTTACGAGCAGTACTTC. Its translation: CSAPDRVYEQYF.